Presented here are 24 T cell receptor beta chains from one specimen sequenced in a study of T-cell memory formation after mild COVID-19. TCRdb called the 5' RACE reads again in MiXCR, with one record for every CDR3 protein. This table holds fewer than 700,000 distinct CDR3 sequences, 20% to 25% found once. Sequences were obtained from PBMCs or a T cell subset sorted from them (not recorded which). The source of these receptors is an adult woman who had mild COVID-19 (a few samples of this study predate the infection). Cell type and time point are not known.

The chain combines TRBV9 with TRBJ2-3; a weak D match, TRBD2 (5 bases). Per germline, CDR1 SGDLS and CDR2 YYNGEE. With 4 bases removed from V and 6 bases from J, the gap between germline ends came to 21 bases. The CDR3 is 16 residues long. The CDR3 DNA reads as TGTGCCAGCAGCCCAAGCCTGGGAGAAGGAGAGGATACGCAGTATTTT. It is translated as CASSPSLGEGEDTQYF.

V and J are TRBV5-1 and TRBJ1-3; TRBD1 is a possible D gene (5 bases). Germline CDR1 is SGHRS and CDR2 is YFSETQ. CDR3 length equals 16 residues. V dropped 2 bases and J dropped 4 bases, with 16 bases sitting between them. DNA of the CDR3: TGCGCCAGCAGCTTTGGGAGGGGAGCGCGGGGAAACACCATATATTTT. It specifies CASSFGRGARGNTIYF.

This clonotype occurred a few times. This chain uses TRBV7-9 with TRBJ2-1, with 8 positions matching TRBD2. Germline loops: CDR1 SEHNR, CDR2 FQNEAQ (reference sequence). Losses at the gene ends were 10 bases for V and 1 base for J; bases not matched to a gene: 9. This CDR3 has 15 residues. The CDR3 coding sequence is TGTGCCACCTCAGCGGGAGAAGGTTCCTACAATGAGCAGTTCTTC. This gives the protein CATSAGEGSYNEQFF. The full variable domain, with the rest looked up from reference TRBV7-9 and TRBJ2-1, is DTGVSQNPRHKITKRGQNVTFRCDPISEHNRLYWYRQTLGQGPEFLTYFQNEAQLEKSRLLSDRFSAERPKGSFSTLEIQRTEQGDSAMYLCATSAGEGSYNEQFFGPGTRLTVL.

This clonotype was observed a few times. The chain couples TRBV12-3 or TRBV12-4 to TRBJ1-2; perhaps TRBD1 as D (5 bases). Trimming shortened V by 5 bases and J by 4 bases, and 20 bases separated the two germline ends. The CDR3 contains 16 residues. The CDR3 nucleotides read TGTGCCAGCAGTGGGGGACGAAGTGGCGCCTTCTATGGCTACACCTTC. Translating it yields CASSGGRSGAFYGYTF.

This clonotype has a handful of counts. The rearrangement joins TRBV19 to TRBJ2-3; D unclear. This CDR3 has 13 residues. Germline V CDR1 and CDR2: LNHDA, SQIVND (reference sequence). The ends were cut back, 3 bases at V and 2 bases at J, with 6 bases in the middle. DNA for the CDR3: TGTGCCAGTAGTATCCAGGTCACAGATACGCAGTATTTT. Its protein is CASSIQVTDTQYF.

The gene calls are TRBV7-2 and TRBJ2-4; D gene uncertain. Per the germline V gene, CDR1 is SGHTA and CDR2 is FQGNSA. Between the trimmed V and J ends, which lost 2 bases and 1 base, there was a span of 12 bases. There are 16 residues in the CDR3. The chain's CDR3 is CASSLLLGSAKNIQYF. The CDR3 coding sequence is TGTGCCAGCAGCTTACTCTTGGGGTCGGCCAAAAACATTCAGTACTTC. Combining the CDR3 with reference TRBV7-2 and TRBJ2-4 gives the whole variable domain GAGVSQSPSNKVTEKGKDVELRCDPISGHTALYWYRQSLGQGLEFLIYFQGNSAPDKSGLPSDRFSAERTGGSVSTLTIQRTQQEDSAVYLCASSLLLGSAKNIQYFGAGTRLSVL.

The V call is TRBV7-9, the J call TRBJ1-2; tentatively, D is TRBD1 (6 bases). CDR3 size: 13 residues. V dropped 3 bases and J dropped 6 bases, with 11 bases sitting between them. Germline V gene sequence: CDR1 SEHNR, CDR2 FQNEAQ (reference sequence). CDR3 sequence reads: CASSFRTVNGYTF. The CDR3 bases are TGTGCCAGCAGCTTTCGGACAGTCAATGGCTACACCTTC. Variable domain in full (rest from reference TRBV7-9 and TRBJ1-2): DTGVSQNPRHKITKRGQNVTFRCDPISEHNRLYWYRQTLGQGPEFLTYFQNEAQLEKSRLLSDRFSAERPKGSFSTLEIQRTEQGDSAMYLCASSFRTVNGYTFGSGTRLTVV.

The V and J genes are TRBV20-1 and TRBJ2-3; 13 bases are a match to TRBD2. Germline lookup yields CDR1 DFQATT and CDR2 SNEGSKA (reference sequence). The CDR3 consists of 15 residues. Trimming cost V 2 bases and J 3 bases; bases outside gene matches: 2. The CDR3, as DNA: TGCAGTGCTAGAAGGACTAGCGGGAGTACAGATACGCAGTATTTT. Encoded protein: CSARRTSGSTDTQYF.

This clonotype was seen a few times. The CDR3 is CASSYPLRQGQNYGYTF. The DNA for the CDR3 is TGTGCCAGCAGTTATCCCTTACGACAGGGGCAGAACTATGGCTACACCTTC. This chain links TRBV6-2 or TRBV6-3 with TRBJ1-2; 8 nucleotides match TRBD1. V lost 3 bases and J lost 2; bases outside the gene matches: 11. Germline-derived CDR1 and CDR2 are MNHEY and SVGEGT. The CDR3 spans 17 residues.

This clonotype came up a few times. This chain links TRBV6-2 or TRBV6-3 with TRBJ1-2; D not certain. Per the germline V gene, CDR1 is MNHEY and CDR2 is SVGEGT. The CDR3 loop spans 15 amino acids. Between the trimmed V and J ends, which lost 4 bases and 5 bases, there was a span of 17 bases. CDR3 in DNA: TGTGCCAGCAGTTCTCACGGACGGAACCCTTATGGCTACACCTTC. Translation gives CASSSHGRNPYGYTF.

The chain has TRBV4-3 and TRBJ2-5; TRBD1 matches 7 bases. The CDR3 extends over 15 amino acids. The V gene end was trimmed by 1 base and the J gene end by 2 bases; junction bases not matched to a gene: 4. CDR1 and CDR2 (germline): LGHNA, YSLEER. This chain's CDR3 is CASSQGTGLQETQYF. The CDR3 coding sequence is TGCGCCAGCAGCCAAGGGACAGGCCTTCAAGAGACCCAGTACTTC.

This clonotype appeared once. In nucleotides, the CDR3 is TGTGCCAGCAGAAAACAGGAGTTGACTGAGCAGTTCTTC. It encodes CASRKQELTEQFF. V usage is TRBV12-3 or TRBV12-4 and J usage is TRBJ2-1; D is perhaps TRBD1 (5 bases). Trimming pared 6 bases from V and 9 bases from J, leaving 15 bases between. CDR3 length equals 13 residues.

The chain combines TRBV6-5 with TRBJ1-2, with D uncertain. The V and J ends lost 7 bases and 4 bases respectively, with 10 bases between them. This CDR3 comprises 12 residues. Looked up from germline, CDR1 is MNHEY and CDR2 is SVGAGI. CDR3 in DNA: TGTGCCAGCAAGAACAGCTTCTATGGCTACACCTTC. This gives the protein CASKNSFYGYTF.

This clonotype was found a few times. This chain links TRBV4-1 with TRBJ1-2, with 8 nucleotides matching TRBD1. Germline-derived CDR1 and CDR2 are MGHRA and YSYEKL. The CDR3 runs 14 residues. V gave up 3 bases and J gave up 7 bases; unmatched junction bases: 7. CDR3 DNA: TGCGCCAGCAGCCAGACAGGGGTGGCGGGTGGCTACACCTTC. This translates into CASSQTGVAGGYTF.

The chain employs TRBV6-1 and TRBJ1-5, with 9 bases identical to TRBD1. The CDR3 totals 16 residues. The junction had 5 bases not matched to a gene; V was cut back by 5 bases and J by 0 bases. Germline-derived CDR1 and CDR2 are MNHNS and SASEGT. The CDR3 is CASSRTGAYSNQPQHF. The CDR3 nucleotides are TGTGCCAGCAGTCGGACAGGGGCGTATAGCAATCAGCCCCAGCATTTT.

The chain is built from TRBV6-5 and TRBJ2-1; either TRBD1 or TRBD2 may fit D (5 bases each). Trimming cost V 7 bases and J 7 bases, with 14 bases left between them. Germline CDR1 reads MNHEY; CDR2 reads SVGAGI. This CDR3 contains 13 residues. The CDR3: CASKERGGNEQFF. CDR3 DNA sequence: TGTGCCAGCAAGGAGAGGGGCGGGAATGAGCAGTTCTTC.

The chain couples TRBV5-1 to TRBJ2-5; 9 nucleotides line up with TRBD2. Losses at the gene ends were 4 bases for V and 1 base for J; bases not matched to a gene: 5. Per germline, CDR1 SGHRS and CDR2 YFSETQ. CDR3 size: 15 residues. CDR3 loop: CASSSGRNLQETQYF. CDR3 sequence (DNA): TGCGCCAGCAGCAGCGGGAGGAACCTCCAAGAGACCCAGTACTTC.

The chain has TRBV12-3 or TRBV12-4 and TRBJ1-1, with D perhaps TRBD1 (6 bases). V was clipped by 6 bases and J by 0 bases, with 14 bases between them. The CDR3 is made up of 15 amino acids. The chain's CDR3 is CASSTGDTLNTEAFF. CDR3 in DNA: TGTGCCAGCAGCACTGGGGACACCTTGAACACTGAAGCTTTCTTT.

The chain employs TRBV7-9 and TRBJ2-1, with 13 bases lining up with TRBD2. The V gene end was trimmed by 1 base and the J gene end by 1 base; junction bases not matched to a gene: 4. Germline-derived CDR1 and CDR2 are SEHNR and FQNEAQ (reference sequence). This CDR3 comprises 18 residues. The CDR3 nucleotides are TGTGCCAGCAGCTTAGGACTAGCGGGGGGCCGTTCCTACAATGAGCAGTTCTTC. It is translated as CASSLGLAGGRSYNEQFF.

This clonotype was observed a few times. The chain joins TRBV20-1 to TRBJ1-6; 9 bases are a match to TRBD1. CDR3 length: 15 amino acids. V was clipped by 5 bases and J by 8 bases; unmatched bases: 10. Germline-derived CDR1 and CDR2 are DFQATT and SNEGSKA (reference sequence). The CDR3 spells CSAPGTGPRDSPLHF. CDR3 nucleotides: TGCAGTGCTCCCGGGACAGGGCCCAGGGATTCACCCCTCCACTTT.

The chain has TRBV7-9 and TRBJ1-2, with D unresolved. The V gene's germline CDR1 is SEHNR and CDR2 FQNEAQ (reference sequence). The CDR3 consists of 17 residues. V was pared by 1 base and J by 0 bases, with 15 bases between. The CDR3 spells CASSLGLLAGANYGYTF. The CDR3 DNA reads TGTGCCAGCAGCTTAGGACTCCTAGCAGGCGCTAACTATGGCTACACCTTC.

The rearrangement links TRBV6-5 to TRBJ2-7; 9 nucleotides agree with TRBD1. V was clipped by 6 bases and J by 7 bases; unmatched bases: 4. The CDR3 is 12 residues long. Germline V CDR1 and CDR2: MNHEY, SVGAGI. The chain's CDR3 is CASSTGGREQYF. The CDR3 nucleotides are TGTGCCAGCAGCACAGGGGGCCGGGAGCAGTACTTC.

The chain uses TRBV3-1 and TRBJ1-1; D call uncertain. The V and J ends lost 4 bases and 0 bases respectively, with 12 bases between them. This CDR3 comprises 15 residues. Germline loops: CDR1 LGHDT, CDR2 YNNKEL (reference sequence). The CDR3 here is CASSRPGRMNTEAFF. As DNA, the CDR3 is TGTGCCAGCAGCCGACCTGGCAGGATGAACACTGAAGCTTTCTTT.

The chain uses TRBV14 and TRBJ1-1; D gene unclear. In germline, CDR1 is SGHDN, CDR2 FVKESK. V dropped 0 bases and J dropped 8 bases, with 10 bases sitting between them. This CDR3 has 13 residues. In nucleotides, the CDR3 is TGTGCCAGCAGCCAAGATCCGGGAAGGGAAGCTTTCTTT. Protein product: CASSQDPGREAFF. Variable domain in full (rest from reference TRBV14 and TRBJ1-1): EAGVTQFPSHSVIEKGQTVTLRCDPISGHDNLYWYRRVMGKEIKFLLHFVKESKQDESGMPNNRFLAERTGGTYSTLKVQPAELEDSGVYFCASSQDPGREAFFGQGTRLTVV.